The 32 T cell receptor beta chains in this list originate from one sample, sequenced in a study of T cell changes during pregnancy in multiple sclerosis. TCRdb keeps only in-frame clones here, not all; method: immunoSEQ multiplex PCR. The table records about 60,000 clones, about 92% of them present only once. The specimen was peripheral blood, collected in the third trimester of pregnancy. These receptors were taken from a female donor in good health, enrolled as a control in a pregnancy study.

This clone has a single count. The chain has TRBV10-2 and TRBJ1-2, with D possibly being TRBD1 (5 bases). The V end was cut by 7 bases, the J end by 7 bases, with 13 bases between. CDR3 length: 12 amino acids. Germline V gene sequence: CDR1 WSHSY, CDR2 SAAADI. Here the CDR3 DNA reads TGCGCCAGCATGGCAAGCGGGGCTGGCTACACCTTC. Its protein product is CASMASGAGYTF.

The chain combines TRBV6-1 with TRBJ2-3, with 11 bases aligning to TRBD2. The ends lost 2 bases at V and 6 bases at J; junction bases unmatched: 7. The CDR3 spans 16 residues. Germline CDR1 reads MNHNS; CDR2 reads SASEGT. The CDR3 bases are TGTGCCAGCAGTGAAATTAGCGGGGGGGGTTGGGATACGCAGTATTTT. Its protein is CASSEISGGGWDTQYF.

The rearrangement joins TRBV29-1 to TRBJ1-3; perhaps TRBD1 as D (5 bases). From germline, CDR1 is SQVTM and CDR2 ANQGSEA. This CDR3 region has 15 residues. V lost 3 bases to trimming and J lost 0 bases, with 12 bases between them. The DNA for the CDR3 is TGCAGCGTTGAGGGGTGGGGGGGCTCTGGAAACACCATATATTTT. Encoded protein: CSVEGWGGSGNTIYF.

CDR3 residues: CASSRQLNTGELFF. For the CDR3, the DNA is TGTGCCAGCAGCCGACAGTTGAACACCGGGGAGCTGTTTTTT. The V gene is TRBV14, the J gene TRBJ2-2, with D possibly matching TRBD1 (5 bases). The CDR3 extends over 14 amino acids. Germline lookup yields CDR1 SGHDN and CDR2 FVKESK. The V gene lost 4 bases and the J gene lost 1 base, with 7 bases spanning the gap.

The genes are TRBV15 and TRBJ2-7, with no clear D. V lost 1 base and J lost 6, with 13 bases in between. Germline V CDR1 and CDR2: LNHNV, YYDKDF (reference sequence). The CDR3 sequence is 14 residues long. CDR3 region: CATSRVEQNREQYF. In DNA form, the CDR3 reads TGTGCCACCAGCAGAGTAGAACAGAACCGCGAGCAGTACTTC.

J is TRBJ2-6 and V is TRBV19, with 9 bases lining up with TRBD1. The CDR3 has 16 amino acids. The trim removed 6 bases at V and 0 bases at J, leaving 3 bases unmatched. Germline V CDR1 and CDR2: LNHDA, SQIVND (reference sequence). CDR3 DNA sequence: TGTGCCAGTAGGGGACAGGGCCTCTCTGGGGCCAACGTCCTGACTTTC. Translating gives CASRGQGLSGANVLTF. Supplemented by reference TRBV19 and TRBJ2-6, the full variable domain reads DGGITQSPKYLFRKEGQNVTLSCEQNLNHDAMYWYRQDPGQGLRLIYYSQIVNDFQKGDIAEGYSVSREKKESFPLTVTSAQKNPTAFYLCASRGQGLSGANVLTFGAGSRLTVL.

V gene TRBV18 combines with J gene TRBJ2-5; D unresolved. Germline loops: CDR1 KGHSH, CDR2 LQKENI. Trimming pared 2 bases from V and 1 base from J, leaving 5 bases between. The CDR3 totals 13 residues. CDR3 coding DNA: TGTGCCAGCTCACCAGTGAGCCAAGAGACCCAGTACTTC. Residues: CASSPVSQETQYF.

This clone was seen a handful of times. The chain's CDR3 is CASTPWVGGTEAFF. The CDR3 coding sequence is TGTGCCAGCACCCCTTGGGTTGGCGGCACTGAAGCTTTCTTT. The rearrangement uses TRBV28 and TRBJ1-1; D remains unclear. V shed 7 bases and J shed 4 bases, with 16 bases lying between them. The CDR3 totals 14 residues. Per the germline V gene, CDR1 is MDHEN and CDR2 is SYDVKM.

This clone has just one count. V gene TRBV5-4 combines with J gene TRBJ1-1; D unresolved. V lost 4 bases and J lost 3, with 4 bases in between. This CDR3 spans 11 amino acids. Germline V gives CDR1 SGHNT, CDR2 YYREEE (reference sequence). The CDR3 loop is CASSRDTEAFF. The CDR3 coding sequence is TGTGCCAGCAGCAGAGACACTGAAGCTTTCTTT.

This clone was seen once. The chain joins TRBV25-1 to TRBJ2-3, with D uncertain. V lost 7 bases and J 2 bases, leaving 4 bases between the germline ends. Germline V gives CDR1 MGHDK, CDR2 SYGVNS. The CDR3 totals 11 residues. The CDR3, as DNA: TGTGCCAGCACCAACACAGATACGCAGTATTTT. Its protein product is CASTNTDTQYF.

This clone was counted a single time. The chain is built from TRBV5-4 and TRBJ1-4; 7 nucleotides line up with TRBD1. V dropped 4 bases and J dropped 5; count of bases not matched to a gene: 8. Germline CDR1 SGHNT, CDR2 YYREEE (reference sequence). The CDR3 runs to 15 residues. The CDR3, as DNA: TGTGCCAGCAGCCATACCGGGACAGACAATGAAAAACTGTTTTTT. It translates to CASSHTGTDNEKLFF. Complete variable domain (other parts from reference TRBV5-4 and TRBJ1-4): ETGVTQSPTHLIKTRGQQVTLRCSSQSGHNTVSWYQQALGQGPQFIFQYYREEENGRGNFPPRFSGLQFPNYSSELNVNALELDDSALYLCASSHTGTDNEKLFFGSGTQLSVL.

The chain links TRBV19 to TRBJ2-2; 8 nucleotides match TRBD1. This CDR3 spans 15 amino acids. CDR1 and CDR2 (germline): LNHDA, SQIVND (reference sequence). J lost 6 bases, V lost 7 bases, and 10 bases had no gene match. CDR3 nucleotide sequence: TGTGCCAGTACCTCCTCCGGGACAGGTCCCGGGGAGCTGTTTTTT. Its translation is CASTSSGTGPGELFF.

The rearrangement links TRBV7-2 to TRBJ1-5; TRBD1 agrees at 7 bases. CDR3 length: 14 residues. J gave up 6 bases and V 2 bases, and 4 bases lay outside the gene matches. The germline V gene has CDR1 SGHTA and CDR2 FQGNSA. The CDR3, as DNA: TGTGCCAGCAGCTTACAGGGGGGTAGTCAGCCCCAGCATTTT. Protein: CASSLQGGSQPQHF.

The J gene is TRBJ1-2, the V gene TRBV6-1; weak D call: TRBD1 (5 bases). The CDR3 is 15 amino acids. Germline loops: CDR1 MNHNS, CDR2 SASEGT. V dropped 1 base and J dropped 7 bases, with 16 bases sitting between them. This CDR3 is CASSEGSTVGGGYTF. In DNA, the CDR3 is TGTGCCAGCAGTGAAGGATCGACTGTGGGGGGTGGCTACACCTTC.

The chain uses TRBV27 and TRBJ2-1, with TRBD1 identical over 8 bases. V lost 3 bases, J lost 2 bases, and 3 bases stayed unmatched. Germline CDR1 is MNHEY and CDR2 is SMNVEV (reference sequence). CDR3 length equals 15 residues. The CDR3 spells CASSFGTGAYNEQFF. CDR3 DNA sequence: TGTGCCAGCAGTTTCGGGACAGGTGCCTACAATGAGCAGTTCTTC.

For the CDR3, the DNA is TGTGCCAGCAGCCCAACGGGACAGCCACGCCACGAGCAGTACTTC. Amino acid sequence: CASSPTGQPRHEQYF. This chain connects TRBV9 to TRBJ2-7; the match to TRBD1 covers 7 bases. This CDR3 region has 15 residues. With V trimmed by 4 bases and J by 5 bases, 12 bases remained unmatched. CDR1 and CDR2 from the germline V gene are SGDLS and YYNGEE.

The chain is built from TRBV5-4 and TRBJ1-2, with 9 bases that match TRBD1. The CDR3 is 14 amino acids. The junction had 6 bases not matched to a gene; V was cut back by 4 bases and J by 5 bases. The germline gives CDR1 SGHNT, CDR2 YYREEE (reference sequence). The CDR3 bases are TGTGCCAGCAGCACCGGACAGGGGCGGTATGGCTACACCTTC. Encoded protein: CASSTGQGRYGYTF. The whole variable domain, filled in from reference TRBV5-4 and TRBJ1-2, reads ETGVTQSPTHLIKTRGQQVTLRCSSQSGHNTVSWYQQALGQGPQFIFQYYREEENGRGNFPPRFSGLQFPNYSSELNVNALELDDSALYLCASSTGQGRYGYTFGSGTRLTVV.

This sequence joins TRBV27 and TRBJ1-5; TRBD1 is a possible D gene (6 bases). This CDR3 is built from 15 residues. Germline-derived CDR1 and CDR2 are MNHEY and SMNVEV (reference sequence). Between the trimmed V and J ends, which lost 4 bases and 0 bases, there was a span of 10 bases. The CDR3: CASSSDSYSNQPQHF. CDR3 DNA sequence: TGTGCCAGCAGTTCGGACAGCTATAGCAATCAGCCCCAGCATTTT.

This clone was observed a single time. The chain links TRBV29-1 to TRBJ2-7, with D perhaps matching TRBD2 (6 bases). This CDR3 is 14 amino acids long. Trimming removed 7 bases at V and 1 base at J, with 17 bases between. Per the germline V gene, CDR1 is SQVTM and CDR2 is ANQGSEA. The CDR3 bases are TGCAGCGCCCGGGGTCCGGGGGTTTCCTACGAGCAGTACTTC. Its protein is CSARGPGVSYEQYF.

The DNA for the CDR3 is TGTGCCAGCAGTGGGGGACAGGGGAGCTTCCTAGCCAAAAACATTCAGTACTTC. It yields the protein CASSGGQGSFLAKNIQYF. The chain is built from TRBV6-1 and TRBJ2-4; 10 bases are a match to TRBD1. Germline-derived CDR1 and CDR2 are MNHNS and SASEGT. CDR3 length: 18 amino acids. The V gene end was trimmed by 4 bases and the J gene end by 0 bases; junction bases not matched to a gene: 9.

The sample holds many counts of this clone. This chain connects TRBV6-4 to TRBJ2-3; 7 nucleotides agree with TRBD1. Germline-derived CDR1 and CDR2 are MRHNA and SNTAGT. V lost 2 bases to trimming and J lost 3 bases; unmatched junction nucleotides: 5. The CDR3 spans 15 residues. The DNA of the CDR3 is TGTGCCAGCAGTGACGAAGAGGGGGCGACAGATACGCAGTATTTT. This encodes CASSDEEGATDTQYF.

The V gene is TRBV5-1, the J gene TRBJ2-3; 11 nucleotides match TRBD1. V was pared by 1 base and J by 4 bases, with 2 bases of the junction left unmatched. This CDR3 is built from 15 residues. Germline lookup yields CDR1 SGHRS and CDR2 YFSETQ. The CDR3 is CASSLPGQGADTQYF. Written as DNA, the CDR3 is TGCGCCAGCAGCTTGCCGGGACAGGGGGCAGATACGCAGTATTTT.

CDR3 bases: TGTGCCAGCAGCATGGGACTATACACCGGGGAGCTGTTTTTT. This sequence encodes CASSMGLYTGELFF. The gene calls are TRBV9 and TRBJ2-2, with 7 nucleotides matching TRBD2. The CDR3 totals 14 residues. V shed 4 bases, J shed 3 bases, and the junction held 3 bases outside the gene matches. CDR1 and CDR2 from the germline V gene are SGDLS and YYNGEE.

The V gene is TRBV6-1, the J gene TRBJ2-5, with TRBD1 matching 8 bases. Germline values: CDR1 MNHNS, CDR2 SASEGT. CDR3 length equals 16 residues. Losses at the gene ends were 4 bases for V and 3 bases for J; bases not matched to a gene: 10. This CDR3 is CASSAPGQGQEETQYF. The CDR3 bases are TGTGCCAGCAGTGCGCCTGGACAGGGCCAAGAAGAGACCCAGTACTTC.

This clone was counted between two and nine times. The V and J genes are TRBV4-1 and TRBJ1-1; D is unclear. Trimming took off 0 bases at V and 3 bases at J, with 5 bases between the two ends. The CDR3 is 13 amino acids. The germline V gene has CDR1 MGHRA and CDR2 YSYEKL. CDR3 DNA: TGCGCCAGCAGCCAAGATCCAGACACTGAAGCTTTCTTT. Its translation: CASSQDPDTEAFF.

The rearrangement uses TRBV9 and TRBJ2-3; the D gene is possibly TRBD2 (5 bases). V was trimmed by 4 bases and J by 3 bases, leaving 12 bases between them. The CDR3 length is 14 residues. Germline V gene sequence: CDR1 SGDLS, CDR2 YYNGEE. DNA for the CDR3: TGTGCCAGCAGCCCGAATAGAGGGACAGATACGCAGTATTTT. Translation: CASSPNRGTDTQYF.

V usage is TRBV5-8 and J usage is TRBJ1-4, with 10 bases lining up with TRBD1. Germline CDR1 is SGHTS and CDR2 is YDEGEE. The CDR3 length is 16 residues. J was trimmed by 8 bases and V by 0 bases; bases with no gene match: 7. The CDR3 loop reads CASSLGQGAAREKLFF. CDR3 nucleotides: TGTGCCAGCAGCTTGGGACAGGGGGCCGCGAGGGAAAAACTGTTTTTT.

The sample holds one count of this clone. CDR3: CASSYTRFESYNEQFF. In DNA form, the CDR3 reads TGCGCCAGCAGCTATACTAGATTCGAGTCCTACAATGAGCAGTTCTTC. The gene calls are TRBV5-1 and TRBJ2-1; possibly TRBD2 for D (5 bases). Trimming removed 3 bases at V and 1 base at J, with 14 bases between. The CDR3 totals 16 residues. The V gene's germline CDR1 is SGHRS and CDR2 YFSETQ.

The chain links TRBV13 to TRBJ2-1, with TRBD2 matching 8 bases. From germline, CDR1 is PRHDT and CDR2 FYEKMQ (reference sequence). The length of the CDR3 is 14 residues. Trimming took 4 bases from V and 7 from J; bases not matched to a gene: 6. The CDR3 DNA sequence: TGTGCCAGCAGCTCCTGGACTAGCCGAAATGAGCAGTTCTTC. Translated: CASSSWTSRNEQFF. The full variable domain, rest sourced from reference TRBV13 and TRBJ2-1, is AAGVIQSPRHLIKEKRETATLKCYPIPRHDTVYWYQQGPGQDPQFLISFYEKMQSDKGSIPDRFSAQQFSDYHSELNMSSLELGDSALYFCASSSWTSRNEQFFGPGTRLTVL.

Remarks on this clone: A junction end diverges from the germline sequence, so it may reflect a read error. This CDR3 is also generated by other DNA sequences in the sample. This chain joins TRBV5-1 and TRBJ2-7; 8 bases map to TRBD1. This CDR3 spans 15 amino acids. Germline values: CDR1 SGHRS, CDR2 YFSETQ. The CDR3: CASSIGGQGGNEQYF. The CDR3 coding sequence is TGCGCCAGCAGCATCGGAGGACAGGGCGGCAACGAGCAGTACTTT.

The V and J genes are TRBV9 and TRBJ2-3, with 9 bases that match TRBD2. This CDR3 has 16 residues. CDR1 SGDLS and CDR2 YYNGEE come from the germline V gene. V shed 4 bases and J 5 bases; nucleotides not matched to a gene: 11. The CDR3: CASSPFPAGGQDTQYF. In DNA form, the CDR3 reads TGTGCCAGCAGCCCATTCCCTGCGGGGGGGCAAGATACGCAGTATTTT.

The rearrangement joins TRBV11-2 to TRBJ1-1; D unresolved. The CDR3 sequence is 14 residues long. Trimming took off 5 bases at V and 2 bases at J, with 12 bases between the two ends. The germline gives CDR1 SGHAT, CDR2 FQNNGV. In DNA form, the CDR3 reads TGTGCCAGCAGCCCCTCAGGCGTTAACACTGAAGCTTTCTTT. Translation gives CASSPSGVNTEAFF.